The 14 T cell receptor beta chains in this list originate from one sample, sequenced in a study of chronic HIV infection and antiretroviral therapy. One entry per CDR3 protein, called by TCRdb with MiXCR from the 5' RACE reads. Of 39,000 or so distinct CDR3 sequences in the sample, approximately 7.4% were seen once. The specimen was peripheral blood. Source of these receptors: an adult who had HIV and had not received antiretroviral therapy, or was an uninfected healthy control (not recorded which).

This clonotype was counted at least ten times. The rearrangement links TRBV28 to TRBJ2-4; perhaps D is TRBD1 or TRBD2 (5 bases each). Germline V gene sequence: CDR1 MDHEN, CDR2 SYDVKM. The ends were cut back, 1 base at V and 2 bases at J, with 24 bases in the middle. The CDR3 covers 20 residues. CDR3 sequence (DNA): TGTGCCAGCAGTTTATTGTCTTTGAGGGGATCAGACTATACCAAAAACATTCAGTACTTC. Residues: CASSLLSLRGSDYTKNIQYF.

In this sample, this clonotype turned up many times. CDR3 protein: CASTSGEYNEQFF. CDR3 coding DNA: TGTGCCAGCACCAGCGGGGAGTACAATGAGCAGTTCTTC. The rearrangement uses TRBV2 and TRBJ2-1; 7 bases are shared with TRBD2. This CDR3 region has 13 residues. With 7 bases clipped from V and 4 bases from J, the junction kept 4 bases outside the gene matches. Germline assignment: CDR1 SNHLY and CDR2 FYNNEI.

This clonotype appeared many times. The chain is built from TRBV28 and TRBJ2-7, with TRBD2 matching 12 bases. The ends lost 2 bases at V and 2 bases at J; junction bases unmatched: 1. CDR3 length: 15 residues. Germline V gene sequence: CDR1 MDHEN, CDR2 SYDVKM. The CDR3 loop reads CASSLLAGGPYEQYF. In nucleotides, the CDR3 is TGTGCCAGCAGTTTACTAGCGGGAGGGCCCTACGAGCAGTACTTC. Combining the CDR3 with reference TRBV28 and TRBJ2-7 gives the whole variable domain DVKVTQSSRYLVKRTGEKVFLECVQDMDHENMFWYRQDPGLGLRLIYFSYDVKMKEKGDIPEGYSVSREKKERFSLILESASTNQTSMYLCASSLLAGGPYEQYFGPGTRLTVT.

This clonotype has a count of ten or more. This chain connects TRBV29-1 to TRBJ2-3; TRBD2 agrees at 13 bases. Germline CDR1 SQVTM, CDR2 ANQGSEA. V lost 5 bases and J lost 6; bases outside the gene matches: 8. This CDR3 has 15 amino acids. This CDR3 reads CSVNGLAGVLDTQYF. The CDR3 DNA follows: TGCAGCGTTAACGGACTAGCGGGAGTTTTGGATACGCAGTATTTT.

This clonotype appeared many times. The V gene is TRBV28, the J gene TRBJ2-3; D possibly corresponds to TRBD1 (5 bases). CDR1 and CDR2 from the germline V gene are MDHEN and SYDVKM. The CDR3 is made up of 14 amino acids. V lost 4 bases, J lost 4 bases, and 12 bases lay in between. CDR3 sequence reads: CASSSRVEADTQYF. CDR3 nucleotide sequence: TGTGCCAGCAGTTCCAGGGTTGAGGCAGATACGCAGTATTTT.

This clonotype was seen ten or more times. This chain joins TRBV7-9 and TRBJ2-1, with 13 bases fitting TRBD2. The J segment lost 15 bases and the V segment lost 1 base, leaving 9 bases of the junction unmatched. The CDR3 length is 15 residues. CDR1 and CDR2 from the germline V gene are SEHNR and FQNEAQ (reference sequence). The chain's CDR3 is CASSLGGLAGETWFF. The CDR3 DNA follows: TGTGCCAGCAGCTTAGGAGGACTAGCGGGAGAGACCTGGTTCTTC.

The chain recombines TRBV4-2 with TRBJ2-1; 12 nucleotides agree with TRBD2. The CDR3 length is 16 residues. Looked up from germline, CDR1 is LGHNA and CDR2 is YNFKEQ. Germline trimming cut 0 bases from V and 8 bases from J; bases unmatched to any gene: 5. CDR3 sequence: CASSQELAGGHDEQFF. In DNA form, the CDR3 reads TGTGCCAGCAGCCAAGAGCTAGCGGGAGGGCATGATGAGCAGTTCTTC.

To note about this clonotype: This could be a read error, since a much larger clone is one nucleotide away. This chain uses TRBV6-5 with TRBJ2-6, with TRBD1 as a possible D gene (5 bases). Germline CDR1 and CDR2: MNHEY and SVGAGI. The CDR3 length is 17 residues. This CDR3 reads CASSPDPGGSGASVLTF. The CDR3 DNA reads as TGTGCCAGCAGTCCCGATCCTGGTGGCTCTGGGGCCAGCGTCCTGACTTTC.

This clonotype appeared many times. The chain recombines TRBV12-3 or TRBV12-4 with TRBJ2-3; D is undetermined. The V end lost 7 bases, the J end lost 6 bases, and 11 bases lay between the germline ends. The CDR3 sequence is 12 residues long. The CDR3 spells CASTPSEDTQYF. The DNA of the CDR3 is TGTGCCAGCACCCCTTCTGAGGATACGCAGTATTTT.

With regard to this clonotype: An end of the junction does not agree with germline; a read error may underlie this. CDR3 sequence reads: CASSQQGARTETFF. DNA for the CDR3: TGCGCCAGCAGCCAACAGGGGGCGAGGACTGAAACTTTCTTT. The genes are TRBV5-1 and TRBJ1-1; 9 bases align to TRBD1. This CDR3 is 14 amino acids long. The germline V gene has CDR1 SGHRS and CDR2 YFSETQ.

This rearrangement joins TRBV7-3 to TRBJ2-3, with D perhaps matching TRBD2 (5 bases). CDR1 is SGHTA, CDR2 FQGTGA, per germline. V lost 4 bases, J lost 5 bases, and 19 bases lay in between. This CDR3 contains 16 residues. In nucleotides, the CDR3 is TGTGCCAGCAGCTCCCGGGATGTGGCGGGCGTAGATACGCAGTATTTT. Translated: CASSSRDVAGVDTQYF.

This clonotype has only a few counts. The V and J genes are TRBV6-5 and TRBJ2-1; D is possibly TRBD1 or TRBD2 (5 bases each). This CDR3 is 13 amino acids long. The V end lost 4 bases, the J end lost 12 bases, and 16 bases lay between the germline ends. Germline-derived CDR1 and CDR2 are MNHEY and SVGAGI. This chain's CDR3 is CASSFTEGQGQFF. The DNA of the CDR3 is TGTGCCAGCAGTTTCACTGAGGGCCAGGGGCAGTTCTTC.

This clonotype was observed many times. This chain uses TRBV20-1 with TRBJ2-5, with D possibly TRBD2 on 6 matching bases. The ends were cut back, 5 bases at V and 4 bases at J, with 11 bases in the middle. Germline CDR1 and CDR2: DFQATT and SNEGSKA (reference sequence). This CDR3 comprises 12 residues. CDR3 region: CSAPKGGETQYF. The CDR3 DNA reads TGCAGTGCTCCAAAGGGAGGAGAGACCCAGTACTTC.

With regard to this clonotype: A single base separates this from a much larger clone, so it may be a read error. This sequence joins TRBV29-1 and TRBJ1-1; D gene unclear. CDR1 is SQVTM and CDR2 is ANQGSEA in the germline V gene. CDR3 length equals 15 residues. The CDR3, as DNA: TGCAGCGTTCAATTTTTGGGAGGATCGAACACTGAAACTTTCTTT. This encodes CSVQFLGGSNTETFF.